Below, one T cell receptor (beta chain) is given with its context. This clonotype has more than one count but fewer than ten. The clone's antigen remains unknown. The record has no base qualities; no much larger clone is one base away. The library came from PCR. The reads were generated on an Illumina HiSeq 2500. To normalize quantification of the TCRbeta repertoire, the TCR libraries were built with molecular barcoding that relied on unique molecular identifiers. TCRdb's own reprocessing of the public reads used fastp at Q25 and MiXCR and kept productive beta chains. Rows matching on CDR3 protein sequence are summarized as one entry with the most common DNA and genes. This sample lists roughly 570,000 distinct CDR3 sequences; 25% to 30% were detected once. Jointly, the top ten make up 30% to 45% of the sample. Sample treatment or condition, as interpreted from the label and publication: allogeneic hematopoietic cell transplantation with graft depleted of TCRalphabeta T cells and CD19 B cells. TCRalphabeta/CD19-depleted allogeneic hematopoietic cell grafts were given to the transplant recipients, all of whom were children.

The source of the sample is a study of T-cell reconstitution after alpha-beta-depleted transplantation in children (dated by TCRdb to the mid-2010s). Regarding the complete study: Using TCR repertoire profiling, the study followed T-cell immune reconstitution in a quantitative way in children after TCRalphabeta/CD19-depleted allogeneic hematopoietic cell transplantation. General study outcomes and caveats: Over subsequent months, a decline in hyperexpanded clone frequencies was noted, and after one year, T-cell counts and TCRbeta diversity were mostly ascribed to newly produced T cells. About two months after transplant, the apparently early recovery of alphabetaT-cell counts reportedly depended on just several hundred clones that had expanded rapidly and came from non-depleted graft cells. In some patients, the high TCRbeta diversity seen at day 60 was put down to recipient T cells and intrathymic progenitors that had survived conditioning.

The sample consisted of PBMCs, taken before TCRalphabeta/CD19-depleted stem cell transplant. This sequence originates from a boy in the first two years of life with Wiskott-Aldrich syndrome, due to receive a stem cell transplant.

The CDR3 reads CASSRAKHRTQYF. The DNA reads TGTGCCAGCAGTCGAGCGAAGCATCGTACGCAGTATTTT. The rearranged segments are TRBV28 and TRBJ2-3; no D gene call is confident. Via the germline V gene, CDR1 is MDHEN and CDR2 SYDVKM. Counted from cysteine to phenylalanine, this CDR3 has 13 amino acids. The entry retains the CDR3 DNA only, 39 bases that are in frame from base 1. V loses 5 bases of germline sequence and J loses 8 bases, and the interval between the two ends is 14 bases.